The subject of this entry is one T cell receptor beta chain. Its antigen is undetermined. V was trimmed by 4 bases and J by 1 base, leaving 16 bases between them. The CDR3 has 16 amino acids. From germline, CDR1 is LNHNV and CDR2 YYDKDF (reference sequence). 5'RACE template switching generated TCR cDNA, adding a universal primer site and UMIs. MiXCR was run by TCRdb on the 5' RACE reads, yielding one entry per CDR3 protein. The table shows about 330,000 distinct CDR3 sequences, with 8% to 9.5% occurring only once. The data were taken from a study of T cells after yellow fever vaccination. Study results and limitations: The presence of abundant clonotypes contaminating from the bulk population was possible in FACS-sorted repertoires. Post-booster repertoires contained most primary-vaccination clones again (about 95% CD4, approximately 86% CD8). Among all clonotypes, a small share was observed in both CD4 and CD8 compartments.

The chain is built from TRBV15 and TRBJ1-2, with D unresolved. The sample here was PBMCs, taken 35 to 50 days after the first yellow fever vaccination. This clonotype was obtained from a man in his late teens or twenties who received the YFV17D yellow fever vaccine. The CDR3 DNA is TGTGCCACCAGCAAACCTTACGGGAGCTTTAACTATGGCTACACCTTC. Its translation: CATSKPYGSFNYGYTF.